This is a list of T cell receptor beta chains from one sample in a study of radiotherapy plus CTLA-4 blockade in lung cancer. Assay used: immunoSEQ multiplex PCR; TCRdb lists only in-frame clones, some missing. In the table there are about 45,000 clones, roughly 60% of which are singletons. The specimen comprised peripheral blood, sampled from a patient treated with radiotherapy plus ipilimumab. The receptors shown here come from a human donor with non-small cell lung cancer who had a partial response to radiotherapy plus ipilimumab. The CDR3 runs from the conserved cysteine through the conserved F or W. A D gene is named only where the DNA matches it firmly. Clone size is stated in some rows and not others, as once, few, many or a class when expanded.

j_call: TRBJ1-2
v_call: TRBV2
d_call: TRBD1
clone_size: -
cdr3_aa: CASSEGQGSYGYTF
cdr3_nt: TGTGCCAGCAGTGAAGGACAGGGTAGCTATGGCTACACCTTC

j_call: TRBJ1-2
v_call: TRBV4-1
d_call: TRBD1
clone_size: -
cdr3_aa: CASSQSGQAGNGYTF
cdr3_nt: TGCGCCAGCAGCCAATCAGGACAGGCAGGGAATGGCTACACCTTC

j_call: TRBJ1-1
v_call: TRBV5-6
d_call: -
clone_size: few
cdr3_aa: CASTPEGRGYAEAFF
cdr3_nt: TGTGCCAGCACCCCTGAGGGGCGGGGATACGCTGAAGCTTTCTTT

j_call: TRBJ1-5
v_call: TRBV7-4
d_call: -
clone_size: few
cdr3_aa: CASCREPQNQPQHF
cdr3_nt: TGTGCCAGCTGCCGGGAACCACAAAATCAGCCCCAGCATTTT

j_call: TRBJ1-3
v_call: TRBV25-1
d_call: -
clone_size: many
cdr3_aa: CASSEGPGNTIYF
cdr3_nt: TGTGCCAGCAGTGAAGGGCCTGGAAACACCATATATTTT

j_call: TRBJ1-2
v_call: TRBV18
d_call: -
clone_size: -
cdr3_aa: CASSPLGGRTDTNYGYTF
cdr3_nt: TGTGCCAGCTCACCACTGGGAGGACGTACCGACACTAACTATGGCTACACCTTC

j_call: TRBJ2-1
v_call: TRBV7-3
d_call: TRBD1
clone_size: -
cdr3_aa: CASSPTGLNEQFF
cdr3_nt: TGTGCCAGCAGCCCGACAGGGCTCAATGAGCAGTTCTTC

j_call: TRBJ2-4
v_call: TRBV27
d_call: TRBD2
clone_size: many
cdr3_aa: CASSLSFLAGEYIQYF
cdr3_nt: TGTGCCAGCAGTTTATCTTTTCTAGCGGGAGAGTACATTCAGTACTTC

j_call: TRBJ2-7
v_call: TRBV29-1
d_call: -
clone_size: -
cdr3_aa: CSVGSVIYEQYF
cdr3_nt: TGCAGCGTTGGGTCCGTAATCTACGAGCAGTACTTC

j_call: TRBJ2-2
v_call: TRBV5-1
d_call: TRBD1
clone_size: -
cdr3_aa: CASGARGQGRTGELFF
cdr3_nt: TGCGCCAGCGGGGCCCGGGGACAGGGTCGAACCGGGGAGCTGTTTTTT

j_call: TRBJ2-5
v_call: TRBV7-9
d_call: TRBD2
clone_size: -
cdr3_aa: CASSFTGTSGQETQYF
cdr3_nt: TGTGCCAGCAGCTTCACCGGGACTAGCGGACAAGAGACCCAGTACTTC

j_call: TRBJ1-2
v_call: TRBV4-3
d_call: -
clone_size: few
cdr3_aa: CASSPGGGGRSHGYTF
cdr3_nt: TGCGCCAGCAGCCCTGGCGGCGGGGGGCGCAGCCATGGCTACACCTTC